These 11 T cell receptor beta chains were all obtained from the same sample, sequenced in a study of CD8+ T cells in alopecia areata. cDNA reverse transcribed from extracted RNA served as the sequencing template. Only in-frame clones appear in the TCRdb table, and some are missing; sequencing was by immunoSEQ multiplex PCR. The sample includes 150,000 or so clones, around 87% seen only once; the top ten take approximately 15%. The material sequenced was CD8+ T cells sorted from blood, taken at week 0. The receptors originated from a human donor with alopecia areata.

On this clone: Different DNA sequences within this sample yield the same CDR3. CDR3 residues: CSVDTGLNTEAFF. The CDR3 nucleotides are TGCAGCGTTGATACAGGGTTGAACACTGAAGCTTTCTTT. This chain joins TRBV29-1 and TRBJ1-1; TRBD1 might be the D (6 bases). Trimming removed 3 bases at V and 0 bases at J, with 8 bases between. The V gene's germline CDR1 is SQVTM and CDR2 ANQGSEA. The CDR3 is made up of 13 amino acids.

The chain carries TRBV19 and TRBJ2-7, with D perhaps TRBD1 or TRBD2 (5 bases each). The CDR3 spans 15 residues. Trimming took 3 bases from V and 5 from J, leaving 17 bases between them. Germline CDR1 is LNHDA and CDR2 is SQIVND (reference sequence). CDR3 in amino acids: CASSMVHGTRNEQYF. The CDR3 DNA sequence: TGTGCCAGTAGTATGGTTCACGGGACGAGGAACGAGCAGTACTTC.

This clone appeared a few times. V is TRBV5-6 and J is TRBJ2-5, with D perhaps matching TRBD2 (5 bases). CDR1 and CDR2 from the germline V gene are SGHDT and YYEEEE. The CDR3 extends over 16 amino acids. Trimming stripped 2 bases from V and 4 bases from J, with 18 bases between. CDR3 coding DNA: TGTGCCAGCAGCTTCGAGCCGGGATCCGTAGGAGAGACCCAGTACTTC. Protein product: CASSFEPGSVGETQYF.

This chain connects TRBV25-1 to TRBJ2-1, with 7 bases matching TRBD2. The CDR3 runs to 12 residues. V gave up 11 bases and J gave up 8 bases; unmatched junction bases: 9. Germline-derived CDR1 and CDR2 are MGHDK and SYGVNS. The CDR3 bases are TGTGCCGCCGGCCTCCGGGGGGATGAGCAGTTCTTC. This encodes CAAGLRGDEQFF.

The chain is built from TRBV5-6 and TRBJ1-1; TRBD1 might be the D (5 bases). CDR1 is SGHDT, CDR2 YYEEEE, per germline. The CDR3 spans 12 residues. V dropped 2 bases and J dropped 5 bases, with 7 bases sitting between them. The CDR3 region is CASSFQGTEAFF. CDR3 coding DNA: TGTGCCAGCAGCTTTCAGGGTACTGAAGCTTTCTTT.

This clone is a singleton in its sample. The chain couples TRBV27 to TRBJ2-1; D gene ambiguous. V shed 8 bases and J shed 7 bases, with 9 bases lying between them. The germline V gene encodes CDR1 MNHEY and CDR2 SMNVEV (reference sequence). There are 11 residues in the CDR3. The CDR3 DNA reads TGTGCCAGCTCTGTCGGAAATGAGCAGTTCTTC. It specifies CASSVGNEQFF.

This rearrangement joins TRBV11-2 to TRBJ2-1, with 7 bases matching TRBD2. V was pared by 8 bases and J by 2 bases, with 12 bases of the junction left unmatched. Germline CDR1 is SGHAT and CDR2 is FQNNGV. This CDR3 has 16 amino acids. The CDR3, as DNA: TGTGCCAGCTCCGGGAGCGGGGAGGGTACCTACAATGAGCAGTTCTTC. It translates to CASSGSGEGTYNEQFF.

The chain joins TRBV7-6 to TRBJ2-7, with 8 bases lining up with TRBD2. The CDR3 sequence is 16 residues long. CDR1 SGHVS and CDR2 FNYEAQ come from the germline V gene. Germline trimming cut 1 base from V and 5 bases from J; bases unmatched to any gene: 10. The CDR3 here is CASSLEPTGGVHEQYF. The CDR3 nucleotides read TGTGCCAGCAGCTTAGAGCCGACGGGGGGGGTCCACGAGCAGTACTTC.

The chain uses TRBV6-6 and TRBJ1-5; D is possibly TRBD1 (5 bases). The V end lost 10 bases, the J end lost 4 bases, and 17 bases lay between the germline ends. Looked up from germline, CDR1 is MNHNY and CDR2 is SVGAGI (reference sequence). There are 14 residues in the CDR3. CDR3 bases: TGTGCCATTACGACCTCAGGGCCGAATCAGCCCCAGCATTTT. It encodes CAITTSGPNQPQHF.

The J gene is TRBJ2-5, the V gene TRBV6-1, with a weak D call TRBD2 (7 bases). The germline CDR1 and CDR2 sequences are MNHNS and SASEGT. Between the trimmed V and J ends, which lost 6 bases and 5 bases, there was a span of 19 bases. The length of the CDR3 is 15 residues. In DNA, the CDR3 is TGTGCCAGCAGCTGGCTGGGGGGGCCGAGGGAGACCCAGTACTTC. Translated: CASSWLGGPRETQYF.

The chain employs TRBV6-6 and TRBJ2-7, with 10 bases that match TRBD2. Germline V gives CDR1 MNHNY, CDR2 SVGAGI (reference sequence). The trim removed 2 bases at V and 4 bases at J, leaving 5 bases unmatched. The length of the CDR3 is 15 residues. CDR3 residues: CASSYVPGLAYEQYF. The DNA of the CDR3 is TGTGCCAGCAGTTACGTTCCGGGACTAGCGTACGAGCAGTACTTC.